The 13 T cell receptor beta chains below come from one sample, sequenced in a study of blood T cell repertoires in COVID-19. Using immunoSEQ multiplex PCR, the repertoire was profiled, and TCRdb retains in-frame clones only, with some absent. Here the sample spans about 300,000 clones, approximately 90% being singletons. The sequenced sample was peripheral blood. Receptors originate from a man aged 40-55 years with acute or convalescent COVID-19.

The chain uses TRBV2 and TRBJ1-6; 12 positions match TRBD1. This CDR3 region has 15 residues. J gave up 9 bases and V 5 bases, and 5 bases lay outside the gene matches. Germline V gene data show CDR1 as SNHLY and CDR2 as FYNNEI. The DNA of the CDR3 is TGTGCCAGCAGTAAACCGGGACAGGGGGCTTCACCCCTCCACTTT. Protein: CASSKPGQGASPLHF. Full variable domain (outside the CDR3, taken from reference TRBV2 and TRBJ1-6): EPEVTQTPSHQVTQMGQEVILRCVPISNHLYFYWYRQILGQKVEFLVSFYNNEISEKSEIFDDQFSVERPDGSNFTLKIRSTKLEDSAMYFCASSKPGQGASPLHFGNGTRLTVT.

This clone came up once. This CDR3 is CAWGQAGSPLHF. The CDR3, as DNA: TGTGCCTGGGGACAGGCGGGATCACCCCTCCACTTT. The J gene is TRBJ1-6, the V gene TRBV30; 7 positions agree with TRBD1. The ends lost 5 bases at V and 10 bases at J; junction bases unmatched: 5. Germline V gene data show CDR1 as GTSNPN and CDR2 as SVGIG (reference sequence). CDR3 length: 12 amino acids.

The chain recombines TRBV19 with TRBJ1-5; possible D gene TRBD1, 5 bases. This CDR3 comprises 16 residues. Germline CDR1 reads LNHDA; CDR2 reads SQIVND (reference sequence). V was clipped by 3 bases and J by 1 base, with 13 bases between them. The CDR3 DNA reads as TGTGCCAGTAGTATGGTCGGGGGAGGCAGCAATCAGCCCCAGCATTTT. Its protein product is CASSMVGGGSNQPQHF. Complete variable domain (other parts from reference TRBV19 and TRBJ1-5): DGGITQSPKYLFRKEGQNVTLSCEQNLNHDAMYWYRQDPGQGLRLIYYSQIVNDFQKGDIAEGYSVSREKKESFPLTVTSAQKNPTAFYLCASSMVGGGSNQPQHFGDGTRLSIL.

The chain carries TRBV15 and TRBJ1-5; possible D gene TRBD1, 6 bases. Per germline, CDR1 LNHNV and CDR2 YYDKDF (reference sequence). The V and J ends lost 0 bases and 3 bases respectively, with 12 bases between them. CDR3 length: 16 amino acids. The chain's CDR3 is CATSRDGRGNNQPQHF. CDR3 bases: TGTGCCACCAGCAGAGATGGGAGGGGGAACAATCAGCCCCAGCATTTT. The full variable domain, with the rest looked up from reference TRBV15 and TRBJ1-5, is DAMVIQNPRYQVTQFGKPVTLSCSQTLNHNVMYWYQQKSSQAPKLLFHYYDKDFNNEADTPDNFQSRRPNTSFCFLDIRSPGLGDTAMYLCATSRDGRGNNQPQHFGDGTRLSIL.

The chain has TRBV5-4 and TRBJ1-1; D might be TRBD1 (6 bases). The germline gives CDR1 SGHNT, CDR2 YYREEE (reference sequence). This CDR3 spans 14 amino acids. Trimming pared 6 bases from V and 4 bases from J, leaving 16 bases between. The CDR3 here is CASIDARGSTEAFF. Written as DNA, the CDR3 is TGTGCCAGCATCGACGCCAGGGGTAGCACTGAAGCTTTCTTT.

The rearrangement uses TRBV5-1 and TRBJ2-7, with 8 bases identical to TRBD2. With V trimmed by 0 bases and J by 4 bases, 9 bases remained unmatched. CDR1 and CDR2 (germline): SGHRS, YFSETQ. The CDR3 runs to 16 residues. The DNA of the CDR3 is TGCGCCAGCAGCTTGGCCCCCAGCGGGGGAGATTACGAGCAGTACTTC. Encoded protein: CASSLAPSGGDYEQYF. The variable domain in full, completed from reference TRBV5-1 and TRBJ2-7, reads KAGVTQTPRYLIKTRGQQVTLSCSPISGHRSVSWYQQTPGQGLQFLFEYFSETQRNKGNFPGRFSGRQFSNSRSEMNVSTLELGDSALYLCASSLAPSGGDYEQYFGPGTRLTVT.

The rearrangement links TRBV14 to TRBJ2-3, with D unclear. Germline V gene lookup returns CDR1 SGHDN and CDR2 FVKESK. Trimming took off 4 bases at V and 4 bases at J, with 12 bases between the two ends. The CDR3 totals 14 residues. CDR3 nucleotides: TGTGCCAGCAGCCTAGTCACTTCTTCAGATACGCAGTATTTT. It yields the protein CASSLVTSSDTQYF.

This chain's CDR3 is CASSPAGVAMDTQYF. CDR3 in DNA: TGTGCCAGCAGCCCCGCGGGGGTAGCGATGGATACGCAGTATTTT. The chain links TRBV7-9 to TRBJ2-3; 7 positions agree with TRBD2. CDR1 and CDR2 (germline): SEHNR, FQNEAQ (reference sequence). The V gene end was trimmed by 5 bases and the J gene end by 6 bases; junction bases not matched to a gene: 11. The CDR3 covers 15 residues.

CDR3 DNA: TGTGCCTCCCGGGGGGGCGTCTACAATGAGCAGTTCTTC. The encoded protein is CASRGGVYNEQFF. The rearrangement uses TRBV6-4 and TRBJ2-1; 8 bases fit TRBD2. The CDR3 covers 13 residues. J lost 3 bases, V lost 11 bases, and 6 bases had no gene match. Germline V CDR1 and CDR2: MRHNA, SNTAGT.

The rearrangement uses TRBV11-2 and TRBJ1-1; possibly TRBD1 for D (6 bases). The length of the CDR3 is 17 residues. CDR1 and CDR2 (germline): SGHAT, FQNNGV. Deletions cut 5 bases from V and 1 base from J, with 20 bases between. The DNA of the CDR3 is TGTGCCAGCAGCCCAGGGTTGGGGACATATCAGAACACTGAAGCTTTCTTT. This sequence encodes CASSPGLGTYQNTEAFF.

This chain uses TRBV7-6 with TRBJ2-3; D may be TRBD2 (5 bases). Germline V gene lookup returns CDR1 SGHVS and CDR2 FNYEAQ. With 6 bases removed from V and 2 bases from J, the gap between germline ends came to 24 bases. This CDR3 comprises 18 residues. The CDR3 nucleotides are TGTGCCAGCAGTCGGAGTCCGCGGGCCGTCGAACCCACAGATACGCAGTATTTT. Translating gives CASSRSPRAVEPTDTQYF.

The chain joins TRBV14 to TRBJ1-4, with 9 bases that match TRBD1. Germline lookup yields CDR1 SGHDN and CDR2 FVKESK. The CDR3 totals 18 residues. After removal of 0 bases from V and 2 bases from J, the junction contained 7 bases not matched to a gene. CDR3 sequence reads: CASSQDQRTGVTNEKLFF. The CDR3 DNA sequence: TGTGCCAGCAGCCAAGATCAAAGGACAGGGGTGACTAATGAAAAACTGTTTTTT.

A single count supports this clone. Compared with germline, one end of the junction differs, possibly owing to a read error. V gene TRBV6-1 combines with J gene TRBJ1-1; a weak D match, TRBD1 (6 bases). The germline gives CDR1 MNHNS, CDR2 SASEGT. This CDR3 has 13 residues. The CDR3 region is CASGDRWKAEAFF. CDR3 in DNA: TGTGCCAGCGGTGACAGGTGGAAGGCTGAAGCTTTCTTT.